This entry is about one TCR beta chain. The data were produced by immunoSEQ multiplex PCR, yet TCRdb's version contains in-frame clones alone and is incomplete. Counted here are around 100,000 clones, approximately 92% occurring once; the ten biggest clones make up 2.5% to 3.5%. The data derive from a study of control samples from healthy donors and cancer patients. This TCR came from a human donor in good health. The donor label of this sample is uncertain. Sequencing was carried out using blood.

CDR3 protein: CASSNLPGTGYTF. The CDR3 DNA follows: TGTGCCAGCAGCAACTTACCAGGGACTGGCTACACCTTC. The chain links TRBV7-3 to TRBJ1-2; D is perhaps TRBD1 (5 bases). This CDR3 contains 13 residues. Germline CDR1 SGHTA, CDR2 FQGTGA. Deletions cut 5 bases from V and 7 bases from J, with 14 bases between.